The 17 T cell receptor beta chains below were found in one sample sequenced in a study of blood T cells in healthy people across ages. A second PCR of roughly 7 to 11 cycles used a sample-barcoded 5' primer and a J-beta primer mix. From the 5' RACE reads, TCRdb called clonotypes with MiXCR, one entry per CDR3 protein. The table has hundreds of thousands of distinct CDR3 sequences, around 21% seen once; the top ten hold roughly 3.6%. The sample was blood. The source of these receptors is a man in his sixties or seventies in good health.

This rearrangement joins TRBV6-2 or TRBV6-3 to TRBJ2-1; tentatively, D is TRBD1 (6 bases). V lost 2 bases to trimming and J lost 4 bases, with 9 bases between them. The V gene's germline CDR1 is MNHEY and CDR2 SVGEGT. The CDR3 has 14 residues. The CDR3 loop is CASSYRGGYNEQFF. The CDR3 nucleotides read TGTGCCAGCAGTTACCGAGGGGGTTACAATGAGCAGTTCTTC.

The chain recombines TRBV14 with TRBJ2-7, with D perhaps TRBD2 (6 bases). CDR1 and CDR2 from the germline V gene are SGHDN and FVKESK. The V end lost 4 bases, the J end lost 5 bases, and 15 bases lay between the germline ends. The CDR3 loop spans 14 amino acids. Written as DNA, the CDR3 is TGTGCCAGCAGCCTTAGCGGAGGAACTAACGAGCAGTACTTC. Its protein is CASSLSGGTNEQYF.

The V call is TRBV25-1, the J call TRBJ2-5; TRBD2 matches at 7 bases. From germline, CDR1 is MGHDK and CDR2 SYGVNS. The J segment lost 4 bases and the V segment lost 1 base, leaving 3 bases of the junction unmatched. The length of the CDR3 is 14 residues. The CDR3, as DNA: TGTGCCAGCAGTGAATTCGGGGAGGGAGAGACCCAGTACTTC. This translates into CASSEFGEGETQYF.

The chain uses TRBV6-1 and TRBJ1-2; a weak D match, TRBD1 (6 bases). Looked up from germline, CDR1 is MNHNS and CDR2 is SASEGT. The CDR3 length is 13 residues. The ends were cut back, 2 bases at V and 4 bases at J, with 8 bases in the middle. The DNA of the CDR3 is TGTGCCAGCAGTGAAACAGGGCCCTATGGCTACACCTTC. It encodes CASSETGPYGYTF.

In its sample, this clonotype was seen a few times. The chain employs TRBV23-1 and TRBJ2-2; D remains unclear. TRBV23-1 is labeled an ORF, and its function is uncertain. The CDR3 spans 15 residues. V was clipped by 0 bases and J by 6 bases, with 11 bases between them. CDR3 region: CASSQSYWCSGELFF. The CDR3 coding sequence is TGCGCCAGCAGTCAATCGTACTGGTGTTCCGGGGAGCTGTTTTTT.

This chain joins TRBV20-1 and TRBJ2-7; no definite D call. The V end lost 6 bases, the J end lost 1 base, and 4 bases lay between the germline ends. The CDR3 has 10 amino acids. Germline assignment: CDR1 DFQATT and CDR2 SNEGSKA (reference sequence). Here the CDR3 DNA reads TGCAGTGCGCAGTCCTACGAGCAGTACTTC. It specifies CSAQSYEQYF.

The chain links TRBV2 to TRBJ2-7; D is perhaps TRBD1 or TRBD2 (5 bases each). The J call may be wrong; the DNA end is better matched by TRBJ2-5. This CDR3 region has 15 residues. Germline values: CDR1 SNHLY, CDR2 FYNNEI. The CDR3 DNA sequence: TGTGCCAGCATGAGCCCGGGGCAGGGCGCAGAGACCCAGTACTTC. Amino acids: CASMSPGQGAETQYF.

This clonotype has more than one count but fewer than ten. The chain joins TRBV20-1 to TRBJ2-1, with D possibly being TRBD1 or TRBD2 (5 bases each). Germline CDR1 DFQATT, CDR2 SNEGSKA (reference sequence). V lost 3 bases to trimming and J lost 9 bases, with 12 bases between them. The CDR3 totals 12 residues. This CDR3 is CSASPGAAEQFF. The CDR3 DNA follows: TGCAGTGCTAGCCCCGGGGCGGCTGAGCAGTTCTTC.

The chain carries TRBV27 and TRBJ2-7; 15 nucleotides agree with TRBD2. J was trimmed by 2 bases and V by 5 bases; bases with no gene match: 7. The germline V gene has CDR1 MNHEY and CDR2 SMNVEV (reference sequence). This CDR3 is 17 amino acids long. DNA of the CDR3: TGTGCCAGCAGTGCCGGGACTAGCGGGAGGAAGACCTACGAGCAGTACTTC. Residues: CASSAGTSGRKTYEQYF.

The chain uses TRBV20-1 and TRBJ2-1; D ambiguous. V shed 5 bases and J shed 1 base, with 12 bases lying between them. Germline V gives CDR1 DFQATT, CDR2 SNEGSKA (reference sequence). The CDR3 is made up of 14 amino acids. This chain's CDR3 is CSASPDPSYNEQFF. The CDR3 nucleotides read TGCAGTGCTTCGCCGGACCCTTCCTACAATGAGCAGTTCTTC.

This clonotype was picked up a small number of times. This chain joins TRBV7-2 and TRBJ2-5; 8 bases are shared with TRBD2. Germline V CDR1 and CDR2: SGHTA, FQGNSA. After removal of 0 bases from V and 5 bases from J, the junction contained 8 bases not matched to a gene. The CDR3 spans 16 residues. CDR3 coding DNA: TGTGCCAGCAGCTTAGCGAGGCTAGCGGGCGGGGAGACCCAGTACTTC. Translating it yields CASSLARLAGGETQYF.

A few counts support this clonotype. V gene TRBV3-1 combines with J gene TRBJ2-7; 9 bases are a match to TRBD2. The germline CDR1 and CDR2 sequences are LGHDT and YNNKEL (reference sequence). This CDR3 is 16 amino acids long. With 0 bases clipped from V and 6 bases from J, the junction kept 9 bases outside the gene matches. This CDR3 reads CASSQDYAGGIGEQYF. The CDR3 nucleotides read TGTGCCAGCAGCCAAGATTACGCGGGAGGGATAGGCGAGCAGTACTTC.

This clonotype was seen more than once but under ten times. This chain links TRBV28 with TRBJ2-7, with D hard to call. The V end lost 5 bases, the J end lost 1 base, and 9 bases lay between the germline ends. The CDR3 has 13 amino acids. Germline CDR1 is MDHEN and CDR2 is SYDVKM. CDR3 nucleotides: TGTGCCAGCAGTGCTCCAAATTCCTACGAGCAGTACTTC. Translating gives CASSAPNSYEQYF.

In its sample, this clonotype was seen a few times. CDR3 nucleotide sequence: TGTGCCAGCAGTGAAGTTAGCGGTGAGCAGTTCTTC. It codes for CASSEVSGEQFF. This chain joins TRBV6-1 and TRBJ2-1, with D possibly TRBD2 on 6 matching bases. The V end lost 1 base, the J end lost 9 bases, and 7 bases lay between the germline ends. Germline-derived CDR1 and CDR2 are MNHNS and SASEGT. The CDR3 consists of 12 residues.

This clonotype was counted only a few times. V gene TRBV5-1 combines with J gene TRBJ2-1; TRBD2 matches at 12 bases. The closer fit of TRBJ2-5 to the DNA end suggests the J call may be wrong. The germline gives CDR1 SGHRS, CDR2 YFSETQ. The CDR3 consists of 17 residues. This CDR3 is CASSLLPGLAGGETQYF. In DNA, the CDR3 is TGCGCCAGCAGCTTACTCCCGGGACTAGCGGGCGGCGAGACCCAGTACTTC.

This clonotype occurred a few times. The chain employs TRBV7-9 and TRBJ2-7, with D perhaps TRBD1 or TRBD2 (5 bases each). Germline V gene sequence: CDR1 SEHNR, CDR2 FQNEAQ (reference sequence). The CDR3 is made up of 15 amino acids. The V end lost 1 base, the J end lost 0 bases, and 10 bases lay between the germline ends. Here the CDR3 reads CASSLVGGTSYEQYF. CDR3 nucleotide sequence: TGTGCCAGCAGCTTAGTTGGGGGAACCTCCTACGAGCAGTACTTC.

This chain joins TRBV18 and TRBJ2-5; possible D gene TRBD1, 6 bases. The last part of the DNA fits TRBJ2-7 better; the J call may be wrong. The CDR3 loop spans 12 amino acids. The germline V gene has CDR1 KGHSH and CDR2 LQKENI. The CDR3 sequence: CASSPGTIEQYF. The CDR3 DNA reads TGTGCCAGCTCACCAGGGACAATCGAGCAGTACTTC.